Given below is one TCR beta chain in context. The CDR3 consists of 14 residues. Germline assignment: CDR1 MDHEN and CDR2 SYDVKM. V shed 4 bases and J shed 4 bases, with 13 bases lying between them. These data belong to a study of blood T cell repertoires in COVID-19. Turning to the study itself: The United States, Italy and Spain supplied acute and convalescent COVID-19 samples. The cDNA or gDNA used as material had been derived from T cells, B-cell-depleted T cells, or PBMCs.

Original processing notes: The authors estimated nucleated cell counts from reference gene primer amplification. TCRdb's copy holds only in-frame clones and misses some; the assay was immunoSEQ multiplex PCR. From that table come the V and J calls and clone size; the DNA was used to work out D and trimming. The sample shows some 43,000 clones, around 86% of them seen only once. The sample consisted of peripheral blood. The rearrangement joins TRBV28 to TRBJ1-1; the D is unclear. The clonotype comes from a human donor in a cohort sampled during active COVID-19. The DNA for the CDR3 is TGTGCCAGCAGTTGGCGGCCGTTATCCACTGAAGCTTTCTTT. This encodes CASSWRPLSTEAFF.